A single sample gave rise to the 29 T cell receptor beta chains below, sequenced in a study of response to subunit inactivated influenza vaccine. MiXCR, applied by TCRdb to the RT-PCR reads, yields one record per CDR3 protein. The sample carries around 480,000 distinct CDR3 sequences, 16% recorded once. This specimen consisted of CD4+ T cells sorted from PBMCs, obtained 23 months after vaccination. Receptors were obtained from a man between 50 and 75 years old who received an inactivated influenza vaccine.

In this sample, this clonotype turned up many times. The J gene is TRBJ1-4, the V gene TRBV9, with D perhaps TRBD1 (6 bases). Deletions cut 0 bases from V and 8 bases from J, with 14 bases between. Germline CDR1 is SGDLS and CDR2 is YYNGEE. The CDR3 consists of 15 residues. CDR3 loop: CASSVAEGVREKLFF. The DNA for the CDR3 is TGTGCCAGCAGCGTAGCTGAGGGGGTCCGGGAAAAACTGTTTTTT. Using reference TRBV9 and TRBJ1-4 for the parts outside the CDR3, the full variable domain is DSGVTQTPKHLITATGQRVTLRCSPRSGDLSVYWYQQSLDQGLQFLIQYYNGEERAKGNILERFSAQQFPDLHSELNLSSLELGDSALYFCASSVAEGVREKLFFGSGTQLSVL.

This clonotype was detected many times. V gene TRBV4-2 combines with J gene TRBJ2-7; a possible D gene is TRBD2 (5 bases). V lost 0 bases to trimming and J lost 2 bases, with 8 bases between them. The CDR3 has 14 residues. Germline V CDR1 and CDR2: LGHNA, YNFKEQ. DNA of the CDR3: TGTGCCAGCAGCCAAGAACGGGAAACCTACGAGCAGTACTTC. This translates into CASSQERETYEQYF.

In its sample, this clonotype was seen many times. The rearrangement links TRBV12-3 or TRBV12-4 to TRBJ1-2; a possible D gene is TRBD1 (6 bases). This CDR3 contains 13 residues. The V gene lost 2 bases and the J gene lost 6 bases, with 10 bases spanning the gap. CDR3 nucleotides: TGTGCCAGCAGTTTATTTTCAGGGGATGGCTACACCTTC. Translation gives CASSLFSGDGYTF.

This chain links TRBV15 with TRBJ1-4; no clear D gene. From germline, CDR1 is LNHNV and CDR2 YYDKDF (reference sequence). CDR3 length equals 13 residues. V was clipped by 5 bases and J by 3 bases, with 7 bases between them. The CDR3 sequence: CATSVVSNEKLFF. As DNA, the CDR3 is TGTGCCACCAGCGTAGTTTCTAATGAAAAACTGTTTTTT.

The chain combines TRBV10-3 with TRBJ2-3; 7 nucleotides line up with TRBD2. V shed 6 bases and J 3 bases; nucleotides not matched to a gene: 0. There are 12 residues in the CDR3. Germline lookup yields CDR1 ENHRY and CDR2 SYGVKD. The CDR3 coding sequence is TGTGCCATCAGGCGGGAGACAGATACGCAGTATTTT. Translation: CAIRRETDTQYF.

The table lists this clonotype with a few counts. The V call is TRBV4-1, the J call TRBJ1-4; no clear D gene. Germline V CDR1 and CDR2: MGHRA, YSYEKL. The V end was cut by 4 bases, the J end by 8 bases, with 17 bases between. The CDR3 runs to 15 residues. The CDR3 loop is CASSPGLDPSEKLFF. The CDR3 coding sequence is TGCGCCAGCAGCCCCGGGCTCGACCCCTCGGAAAAACTGTTTTTT.

This clonotype has more than one count but fewer than ten. The chain carries TRBV28 and TRBJ2-1, with 11 bases fitting TRBD2. With V trimmed by 2 bases and J by 8 bases, 5 bases remained unmatched. The germline V gene has CDR1 MDHEN and CDR2 SYDVKM. CDR3 size: 15 residues. The CDR3 DNA is TGTGCCAGCAGTTTAGGGCTAGCGGGGGGAGATGAGCAGTTCTTC. It yields the protein CASSLGLAGGDEQFF.

This clonotype was seen a few times. CDR3 DNA: TGCAGCGTTGAAGGGGACAGGGCTTTGCCCTTTTACAATGAGCAGTTCTTC. Its protein is CSVEGDRALPFYNEQFF. This chain connects TRBV29-1 to TRBJ2-1; 9 bases fit TRBD1. The V and J ends lost 1 base and 4 bases, in that order; junction bases with no gene match: 11. Looked up from germline, CDR1 is SQVTM and CDR2 is ANQGSEA. CDR3 length: 17 residues.

This clonotype has more than one count but fewer than ten. The gene calls are TRBV12-3 or TRBV12-4 and TRBJ2-5; tentatively, D is TRBD1 or TRBD2 (6 bases each). The CDR3 has 15 residues. V gave up 5 bases and J gave up 5 bases, with 18 bases separating them. CDR3 sequence (DNA): TGTGCCAGCAGTCCATCAGAGGGGGGCAGGGAGACCCAGTACTTC. It specifies CASSPSEGGRETQYF.

This clonotype was observed many times. The CDR3 reads CASQDRPVESPLHF. In nucleotides, the CDR3 is TGTGCCAGCCAAGACAGGCCGGTTGAATCACCCCTCCACTTT. The chain uses TRBV19 and TRBJ1-6, with D maybe TRBD1 (6 bases). The CDR3 runs to 14 residues. Trimming removed 9 bases at V and 10 bases at J, with 19 bases between. Germline V gene sequence: CDR1 LNHDA, CDR2 SQIVND (reference sequence).

This clonotype was observed at least ten times. The chain couples TRBV12-3 or TRBV12-4 to TRBJ1-5, with TRBD1 identical over 8 bases. J gave up 4 bases and V 3 bases, and 5 bases lay outside the gene matches. CDR3 length: 15 amino acids. The CDR3 nucleotides are TGTGCCAGCAGTTTTCGCAGGGGGCTTAATCAGCCCCAGCATTTT. Its protein product is CASSFRRGLNQPQHF.

The chain has TRBV6-5 and TRBJ1-2, with D unresolved. With 0 bases removed from V and 3 bases from J, the gap between germline ends came to 8 bases. The CDR3 has 14 amino acids. Germline V gene data show CDR1 as MNHEY and CDR2 as SVGAGI. Here the CDR3 DNA reads TGTGCCAGCAGTTACTCGGGCGCCTACTATGGCTACACCTTC. Amino acid sequence: CASSYSGAYYGYTF.

This clonotype has more than one count but fewer than ten. The V and J genes are TRBV10-3 and TRBJ2-3; D tentatively fits TRBD1 or TRBD2 (7 bases each). Between the trimmed V and J ends, which lost 6 bases and 4 bases, there was a span of 17 bases. The CDR3 spans 15 residues. Germline V gene lookup returns CDR1 ENHRY and CDR2 SYGVKD. This CDR3 is CAIRAGGASADTQYF. DNA of the CDR3: TGTGCCATCAGAGCAGGGGGGGCCAGCGCAGATACGCAGTATTTT.

This clonotype was counted at least ten times. This chain links TRBV7-2 with TRBJ2-2; possibly TRBD2 for D (7 bases). This CDR3 region has 14 residues. CDR1 and CDR2 from the germline V gene are SGHTA and FQGNSA. Trimming removed 8 bases at V and 3 bases at J, with 13 bases between. The chain's CDR3 is CASGGGMYTGELFF. The CDR3 nucleotides read TGTGCCAGCGGGGGGGGCATGTACACCGGGGAGCTGTTTTTT. Variable domain in full (rest from reference TRBV7-2 and TRBJ2-2): GAGVSQSPSNKVTEKGKDVELRCDPISGHTALYWYRQSLGQGLEFLIYFQGNSAPDKSGLPSDRFSAERTGGSVSTLTIQRTQQEDSAVYLCASGGGMYTGELFFGEGSRLTVL.

The chain uses TRBV4-3 and TRBJ2-5; D is ambiguous. The CDR3 spans 16 residues. V lost 0 bases and J 1 base, leaving 12 bases between the germline ends. The germline CDR1 and CDR2 sequences are LGHNA and YSLEER. The CDR3, as DNA: TGCGCCAGCAGCCAAGATGGTCTCGAAAGCCAAGAGACCCAGTACTTC. Translated, it gives CASSQDGLESQETQYF.

The chain couples TRBV10-3 to TRBJ2-7, with D tentatively TRBD1 or TRBD2 (5 bases each). V lost 4 bases and J lost 4, with 20 bases in between. Germline-derived CDR1 and CDR2 are ENHRY and SYGVKD. The CDR3 has 16 amino acids. This chain's CDR3 is CAISGLPGRRQYEQYF. The CDR3 region has the DNA TGTGCCATCAGTGGGCTTCCGGGACGGAGACAATACGAGCAGTACTTC.

This clonotype showed up just a few times. V and J are TRBV4-1 and TRBJ2-7, with D perhaps TRBD2 (6 bases). This CDR3 region has 15 residues. Looked up from germline, CDR1 is MGHRA and CDR2 is YSYEKL. V lost 3 bases, J lost 4 bases, and 16 bases lay in between. CDR3 in DNA: TGCGCCAGCAGCCAGGGGGGTACAGGTTATTACGAGCAGTACTTC. Translating gives CASSQGGTGYYEQYF.

This chain links TRBV20-1 with TRBJ2-1; possibly TRBD2 for D (6 bases). Germline V gene data show CDR1 as DFQATT and CDR2 as SNEGSKA (reference sequence). CDR3 length: 12 residues. The germline V and J ends were trimmed by 5 bases and 7 bases, with 12 bases remaining between them. The CDR3 coding sequence is TGCAGTGCTCATATACTAGCTAATGAGCAGTTCTTC. It is translated as CSAHILANEQFF.

This clonotype appeared a few times. The chain uses TRBV27 and TRBJ1-5; perhaps TRBD1 as D (6 bases). The CDR3 length is 16 residues. Germline CDR1 and CDR2: MNHEY and SMNVEV (reference sequence). V lost 3 bases, J lost 0 bases, and 12 bases lay in between. CDR3 residues: CASSLRGGYSNQPQHF. CDR3 nucleotides: TGTGCCAGCAGTTTGAGGGGGGGATATAGCAATCAGCCCCAGCATTTT.

This chain joins TRBV7-9 and TRBJ2-5; weak D call: TRBD1 (6 bases). The CDR3 contains 16 residues. V shed 0 bases and J shed 1 base, with 12 bases lying between them. Germline V lookup: CDR1 SEHNR, CDR2 FQNEAQ (reference sequence). The CDR3 DNA reads TGTGCCAGCAGCTTAGCGGGCAGGGGCATCCAAGAGACCCAGTACTTC. The encoded protein is CASSLAGRGIQETQYF.

A few counts support this clonotype. The chain employs TRBV18 and TRBJ2-7, with a possible D match to TRBD1 (5 bases). Per the germline V gene, CDR1 is KGHSH and CDR2 is LQKENI. This CDR3 region has 14 residues. The V end lost 3 bases, the J end lost 4 bases, and 13 bases lay between the germline ends. CDR3 amino acids: CASSPPGHLYEQYF. The CDR3 DNA is TGTGCCAGCTCACCCCCCGGACATCTTTACGAGCAGTACTTC.

This clonotype was detected a few times. The chain has TRBV7-8 and TRBJ1-5; D may be TRBD1 (5 bases). V gave up 4 bases and J gave up 7 bases, with 14 bases separating them. The CDR3 extends over 14 amino acids. Germline V gene sequence: CDR1 SGHVS, CDR2 FQNEAQ. CDR3: CASSSAGQGQPQHF. As DNA, the CDR3 is TGTGCCAGCAGCTCAGCTGGACAAGGGCAGCCCCAGCATTTT.

The chain carries TRBV28 and TRBJ2-7; 7 bases are a match to TRBD1. The junction had 7 bases not matched to a gene; V was cut back by 6 bases and J by 5 bases. Per germline, CDR1 MDHEN and CDR2 SYDVKM. The CDR3 sequence is 13 residues long. CDR3 nucleotide sequence: TGTGCCAGCAGCAGGACAGGATACGACGAGCAGTACTTC. Translating it yields CASSRTGYDEQYF.

This clonotype showed up many times. The chain couples TRBV7-9 to TRBJ2-2; D unresolved. The V end was cut by 4 bases, the J end by 8 bases, with 2 bases between. This CDR3 contains 10 residues. Germline V gene data show CDR1 as SEHNR and CDR2 as FQNEAQ (reference sequence). The CDR3 nucleotides read TGTGCCAGCAGCTCAGGGGAGCTGTTTTTT. Its protein is CASSSGELFF.

This chain uses TRBV12-3 or TRBV12-4 with TRBJ2-5; TRBD1 matches 9 bases. The junction had 10 bases not matched to a gene; V was cut back by 6 bases and J by 5 bases. This CDR3 has 15 amino acids. CDR3 region: CASRPDRGLGETQYF. DNA for the CDR3: TGTGCCAGCAGACCGGACAGGGGTCTGGGGGAGACCCAGTACTTC.

This clonotype was found many times. The chain combines TRBV12-3 or TRBV12-4 with TRBJ1-5; TRBD1 agrees at 9 bases. Losses at the gene ends were 6 bases for V and 7 bases for J; bases not matched to a gene: 4. CDR3 length: 13 amino acids. In nucleotides, the CDR3 is TGTGCCAGCAGCCTTACAGGGGGCCAGCCCCAGCATTTT. This encodes CASSLTGGQPQHF.

This clonotype came up a few times. CDR3 in amino acids: CASSQGGDPDTQYF. The CDR3 coding sequence is TGTGCCAGCAGCCAAGGAGGGGATCCAGATACGCAGTATTTT. The genes are TRBV4-2 and TRBJ2-3; possibly TRBD1 or TRBD2 for D (5 bases each). Trimming took 1 base from V and 4 from J, leaving 9 bases between them. Germline V lookup: CDR1 LGHNA, CDR2 YNFKEQ. This CDR3 spans 14 amino acids.

This clonotype was counted between two and nine times. This sequence joins TRBV15 and TRBJ2-7, with D perhaps matching TRBD1 (5 bases). Between the trimmed V and J ends, which lost 1 base and 2 bases, there was a span of 15 bases. Per the germline V gene, CDR1 is LNHNV and CDR2 is YYDKDF (reference sequence). CDR3 length: 16 residues. This chain's CDR3 is CATSRGPDSQTYEQYF. The CDR3 coding sequence is TGTGCCACCAGCAGAGGCCCCGACAGCCAGACCTACGAGCAGTACTTC.

This clonotype was counted at least ten times. The CDR3 DNA reads as TGCAGTGCTAGAGCGCGGACTAGCGGGGTAGTCTACCAAGAGACCCAGTACTTC. It is translated as CSARARTSGVVYQETQYF. The rearrangement uses TRBV20-1 and TRBJ2-5; TRBD2 aligns across 12 bases. Trimming removed 1 base from V and 0 bases from J; junction bases left unmatched: 9. This CDR3 is 18 amino acids long. Germline assignment: CDR1 DFQATT and CDR2 SNEGSKA (reference sequence).